Each of the 22 T cell receptor beta chains below was sequenced from the same sample in a study of T-cell memory formation after mild COVID-19. From the 5' RACE reads, TCRdb called clonotypes with MiXCR, one entry per CDR3 protein. The data show about 150,000 distinct CDR3 sequences, more than 12% seen once. The sample was PBMCs or a T cell subset sorted from them (not recorded which). The receptors here all came from an adult woman who had mild COVID-19 (a few samples of this study predate the infection). Cell type and time point are not known.

The chain joins TRBV19 to TRBJ1-5, with a tentative D call TRBD1 (5 bases). The CDR3 is 15 amino acids. Trimming stripped 3 bases from V and 3 bases from J, with 12 bases between. CDR1 and CDR2 from the germline V gene are LNHDA and SQIVND (reference sequence). This CDR3 reads CASSMVREVNQPQHF. In nucleotides, the CDR3 is TGTGCCAGTAGTATGGTCAGGGAGGTCAATCAGCCCCAGCATTTT.

This clonotype was seen a handful of times. CDR3 amino acids: CASSRGHPTYEQYF. Here the CDR3 DNA reads TGTGCCAGCAGTAGGGGACACCCGACCTACGAGCAGTACTTC. This sequence joins TRBV2 and TRBJ2-7; the D gene is possibly TRBD1 (6 bases). Germline V gene sequence: CDR1 SNHLY, CDR2 FYNNEI. V lost 5 bases to trimming and J lost 2 bases, with 13 bases between them. CDR3 length: 14 amino acids.

The sample holds a few counts of this clonotype. The chain links TRBV12-5 to TRBJ2-5; D call uncertain. This CDR3 contains 14 residues. Trimming took off 1 base at V and 4 bases at J, with 10 bases between the two ends. Germline values: CDR1 LGHNT, CDR2 FRNRAP. CDR3 sequence: CASGLGGEGETQYF. The CDR3 nucleotides read TGTGCTAGTGGTTTGGGGGGTGAAGGAGAGACCCAGTACTTC.

The V gene is TRBV12-3 or TRBV12-4, the J gene TRBJ2-2, with 8 nucleotides matching TRBD1. The CDR3 covers 15 residues. The ends lost 6 bases at V and 4 bases at J; junction bases unmatched: 7. This chain's CDR3 is CASRPPGQVTGELFF. The DNA of the CDR3 is TGTGCCAGCAGGCCACCGGGACAGGTCACCGGGGAGCTGTTTTTT.

This clonotype came up a few times. CDR3 DNA: TGTGCCAGCAGCCAAGACTCGGGGGGCGGGGAGCTGTTTTTT. This sequence encodes CASSQDSGGGELFF. V and J are TRBV4-2 and TRBJ2-2; 7 bases map to TRBD2. Trimming cost V 0 bases and J 7 bases; bases outside gene matches: 2. This CDR3 has 14 residues. CDR1 is LGHNA and CDR2 is YNFKEQ in the germline V gene.

This clonotype was seen a few times. V and J are TRBV10-3 and TRBJ2-7; 8 bases map to TRBD1. The CDR3 is 14 amino acids. The junction had 5 bases not matched to a gene; V was cut back by 2 bases and J by 5 bases. Germline V gene lookup returns CDR1 ENHRY and CDR2 SYGVKD. The CDR3 loop is CAISEARGLHEQYF. Written as DNA, the CDR3 is TGTGCCATCAGTGAGGCCAGGGGGCTCCACGAGCAGTACTTC.

The rearrangement joins TRBV7-2 to TRBJ2-2; 15 bases line up with TRBD2. The CDR3 contains 18 residues. The ends lost 4 bases at V and 4 bases at J; junction bases unmatched: 7. Germline values: CDR1 SGHTA, CDR2 FQGNSA. The CDR3 is CASSSGLAGGLLTGELFF. For the CDR3, the DNA is TGTGCCAGCAGCTCGGGACTAGCGGGAGGACTCCTCACCGGGGAGCTGTTTTTT. Using reference TRBV7-2 and TRBJ2-2 for the parts outside the CDR3, the full variable domain is GAGVSQSPSNKVTEKGKDVELRCDPISGHTALYWYRQSLGQGLEFLIYFQGNSAPDKSGLPSDRFSAERTGGSVSTLTIQRTQQEDSAVYLCASSSGLAGGLLTGELFFGEGSRLTVL.

This clonotype was detected only a few times. This chain uses TRBV12-3 or TRBV12-4 with TRBJ1-1; 7 bases line up with TRBD1. This CDR3 is 13 amino acids long. Trimming at V came to 2 bases and at J to 8 bases, leaving 5 bases not matched to a gene. The CDR3 reads CASSLTRGVEAFF. As DNA, the CDR3 is TGTGCCAGCAGTTTAACCAGGGGGGTAGAAGCTTTCTTT.

This clonotype was observed a handful of times. The V and J genes are TRBV5-1 and TRBJ2-1, with D perhaps TRBD2 (6 bases). With 2 bases removed from V and 1 base from J, the gap between germline ends came to 10 bases. This CDR3 contains 15 residues. The germline V gene has CDR1 SGHRS and CDR2 YFSETQ. The CDR3: CASSFGAGSYNEQFF. The CDR3 coding sequence is TGCGCCAGCAGCTTCGGGGCGGGATCCTACAATGAGCAGTTCTTC.

There are many counts of this clonotype. The V call is TRBV5-1, the J call TRBJ1-2; D not certain. Germline V gives CDR1 SGHRS, CDR2 YFSETQ. The CDR3 covers 13 residues. Trimming removed 0 bases from V and 2 bases from J, with 5 bases in between. The CDR3 DNA follows: TGCGCCAGCAGCTTGGTGGGAAACTATGGCTACACCTTC. As protein: CASSLVGNYGYTF.

The chain uses TRBV12-3 or TRBV12-4 and TRBJ2-3; D might be TRBD2 (6 bases). The CDR3 is made up of 16 amino acids. Trimming shortened V by 1 base and J by 0 bases, and 11 bases separated the two germline ends. CDR3 residues: CASSLGGTGSTDTQYF. CDR3 DNA sequence: TGTGCCAGCAGTTTAGGGGGGACTGGGAGCACAGATACGCAGTATTTT.

The genes are TRBV7-9 and TRBJ1-3; D unclear. Germline CDR1 SEHNR, CDR2 FQNEAQ (reference sequence). V was trimmed by 5 bases and J by 0 bases, leaving 17 bases between them. This CDR3 is built from 17 residues. CDR3 residues: CASSTDSAVTSGNTIYF. The CDR3, as DNA: TGTGCCAGCAGCACTGACTCTGCGGTTACCTCTGGAAACACCATATATTTT.

This clonotype was seen a few times. The gene calls are TRBV7-3 and TRBJ2-3, with 7 bases lining up with TRBD2. CDR1 and CDR2 from the germline V gene are SGHTA and FQGTGA. The junction had 10 bases not matched to a gene; V was cut back by 0 bases and J by 1 base. The CDR3 is 18 amino acids. DNA of the CDR3: TGTGCCAGCAGCTTAACCCTCGGGGGGTATGGAGGCACAGATACGCAGTATTTT. Its protein product is CASSLTLGGYGGTDTQYF.

The CDR3 nucleotides are TGTGCCAGCAGTGACTCTAGCGGGGAGGCAGATACGCAGTATTTT. Its translation is CASSDSSGEADTQYF. The V gene is TRBV6-4, the J gene TRBJ2-3; 8 nucleotides agree with TRBD2. This CDR3 comprises 15 residues. Germline V gives CDR1 MRHNA, CDR2 SNTAGT. V lost 0 bases, J lost 4 bases, and 3 bases stayed unmatched.

The chain links TRBV7-6 to TRBJ2-1; D unresolved. This CDR3 spans 15 amino acids. The germline gives CDR1 SGHVS, CDR2 FNYEAQ. V dropped 1 base and J dropped 6 bases, with 13 bases sitting between them. CDR3 sequence reads: CASSLGLPELNEQFF. CDR3 bases: TGTGCCAGCAGCTTAGGTCTGCCCGAACTCAATGAGCAGTTCTTC.

V and J are TRBV9 and TRBJ2-5; D is perhaps TRBD2 (5 bases). This CDR3 contains 14 residues. Germline lookup yields CDR1 SGDLS and CDR2 YYNGEE. Trimming stripped 0 bases from V and 4 bases from J, with 10 bases between. The CDR3 DNA sequence: TGTGCCAGCAGCGTAGGTCCAGAGGGAGAGACCCAGTACTTC. Protein: CASSVGPEGETQYF.

The gene calls are TRBV27 and TRBJ2-3; 8 bases are shared with TRBD2. The V gene's germline CDR1 is MNHEY and CDR2 SMNVEV (reference sequence). V was pared by 0 bases and J by 0 bases, with 2 bases of the junction left unmatched. The CDR3 loop spans 16 amino acids. In nucleotides, the CDR3 is TGTGCCAGCAGTTTATCGCCTAGCGGGAGCACAGATACGCAGTATTTT. Translated, it gives CASSLSPSGSTDTQYF.

This clonotype was seen more than once but under ten times. This chain joins TRBV5-1 and TRBJ1-1; 7 positions agree with TRBD1. This CDR3 contains 20 residues. Germline lookup yields CDR1 SGHRS and CDR2 YFSETQ. V trimming: 1 base; J trimming: 0 bases; junction bases outside the gene matches: 18. Here the CDR3 DNA reads TGCGCCAGCAGCTTGAAGGGGACAGAGCTTAACCTTTTTGTGAACACTGAAGCTTTCTTT. It encodes CASSLKGTELNLFVNTEAFF.

The chain is built from TRBV10-3 and TRBJ1-2; D may be TRBD1 (5 bases). This CDR3 is 14 amino acids long. Trimming took 0 bases from V and 12 from J, leaving 17 bases between them. The germline V gene has CDR1 ENHRY and CDR2 SYGVKD. The CDR3 nucleotides read TGTGCCATCAGTGAGTCGACTATGGCAGGGTACGACACCTTC. Residues: CAISESTMAGYDTF.

The chain uses TRBV12-3 or TRBV12-4 and TRBJ2-1, with 8 bases that match TRBD2. The CDR3 is 14 residues long. Losses at the gene ends were 6 bases for V and 10 bases for J; bases not matched to a gene: 11. CDR3 residues: CASSPSGGFREQFF. For the CDR3, the DNA is TGTGCCAGCAGCCCCAGCGGGGGATTCAGGGAGCAGTTCTTC.

The rearrangement joins TRBV2 to TRBJ2-3, with a weak D call TRBD2 (6 bases). This CDR3 is 15 amino acids long. V lost 4 bases and J 6 bases, leaving 17 bases between the germline ends. Looked up from germline, CDR1 is SNHLY and CDR2 is FYNNEI. CDR3 protein: CASSGSSGPTDTQYF. The CDR3 nucleotides are TGTGCCAGCAGTGGGAGTAGCGGACCCACCGATACGCAGTATTTT. Combining the CDR3 with reference TRBV2 and TRBJ2-3 gives the whole variable domain EPEVTQTPSHQVTQMGQEVILRCVPISNHLYFYWYRQILGQKVEFLVSFYNNEISEKSEIFDDQFSVERPDGSNFTLKIRSTKLEDSAMYFCASSGSSGPTDTQYFGPGTRLTVL.

This clonotype was found a few times. The chain uses TRBV7-2 and TRBJ1-1, with D hard to call. Germline CDR1 is SGHTA and CDR2 is FQGNSA. The CDR3 length is 14 residues. Between the trimmed V and J ends, which lost 4 bases and 5 bases, there was a span of 14 bases. The DNA for the CDR3 is TGTGCCAGCAGCTCACGGGGTCTGGGGACTGAAGCTTTCTTT. Translated: CASSSRGLGTEAFF. The full variable domain, rest sourced from reference TRBV7-2 and TRBJ1-1, is GAGVSQSPSNKVTEKGKDVELRCDPISGHTALYWYRQSLGQGLEFLIYFQGNSAPDKSGLPSDRFSAERTGGSVSTLTIQRTQQEDSAVYLCASSSRGLGTEAFFGQGTRLTVV.